This T cell receptor beta chain stems from a study of T cells after yellow fever vaccination. Study-wide findings and caveats: Abundant bulk-derived clonotypes could contaminate FACS-sorted repertoires. The study re-detected most primary-vaccination clones after the booster (96% CD4, approximately 87% CD8).

The V and J ends lost 6 bases and 3 bases respectively, with 14 bases between them. The germline V gene encodes CDR1 SNHLY and CDR2 FYNNEI. This CDR3 contains 15 residues. The table lists this clonotype with many counts. Its antigen is currently unknown. Researchers made TCR cDNA using 5'RACE template switching, and this step added a universal primer site and UMIs. MiXCR was run by TCRdb on the 5' RACE reads, yielding one entry per CDR3 protein. In the table there are about 150,000 distinct CDR3 sequences, 6.2% of which are singletons. The chain is built from TRBV2 and TRBJ1-4; tentative D call: TRBD1 (5 bases). This TCR was recovered from a man in his late teens or twenties who received the YFV17D yellow fever vaccine. The source was CD4+ T cells sorted from PBMCs, collected on the day of the first yellow fever vaccination. This chain's CDR3 is CASSFQGLPNEKLFF. CDR3 coding DNA: TGTGCCAGCAGCTTCCAGGGTTTGCCTAATGAAAAACTGTTTTTT. The whole variable domain, filled in from reference TRBV2 and TRBJ1-4, reads EPEVTQTPSHQVTQMGQEVILRCVPISNHLYFYWYRQILGQKVEFLVSFYNNEISEKSEIFDDQFSVERPDGSNFTLKIRSTKLEDSAMYFCASSFQGLPNEKLFFGSGTQLSVL.